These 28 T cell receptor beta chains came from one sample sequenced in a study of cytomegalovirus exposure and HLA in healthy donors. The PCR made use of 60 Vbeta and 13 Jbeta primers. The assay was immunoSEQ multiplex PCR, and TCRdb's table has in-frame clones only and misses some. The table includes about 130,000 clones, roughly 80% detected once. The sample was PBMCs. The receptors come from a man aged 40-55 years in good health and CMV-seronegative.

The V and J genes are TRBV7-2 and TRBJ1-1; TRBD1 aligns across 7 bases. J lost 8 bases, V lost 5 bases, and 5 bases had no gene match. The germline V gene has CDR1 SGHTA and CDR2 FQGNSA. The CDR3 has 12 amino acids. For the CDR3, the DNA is TGTGCCAGCAGCCCGAGACAGGGCGAAGCTTTCTTT. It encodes CASSPRQGEAFF.

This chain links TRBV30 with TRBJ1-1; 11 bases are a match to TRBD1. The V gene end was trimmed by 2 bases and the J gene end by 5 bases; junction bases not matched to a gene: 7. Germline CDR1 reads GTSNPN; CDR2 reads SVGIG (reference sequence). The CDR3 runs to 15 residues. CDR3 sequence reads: CAWSPRDRGGTEAFF. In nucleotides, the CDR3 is TGTGCCTGGAGTCCACGGGACAGGGGGGGGACTGAAGCTTTCTTT.

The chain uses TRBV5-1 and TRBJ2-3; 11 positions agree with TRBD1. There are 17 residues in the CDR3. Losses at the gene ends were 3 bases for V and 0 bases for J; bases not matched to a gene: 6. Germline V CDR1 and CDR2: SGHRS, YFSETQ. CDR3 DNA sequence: TGCGCCAGCAGCTCCCGGACAGGGGGCGTGAGCACAGATACGCAGTATTTT. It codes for CASSSRTGGVSTDTQYF. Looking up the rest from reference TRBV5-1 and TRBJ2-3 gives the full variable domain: KAGVTQTPRYLIKTRGQQVTLSCSPISGHRSVSWYQQTPGQGLQFLFEYFSETQRNKGNFPGRFSGRQFSNSRSEMNVSTLELGDSALYLCASSSRTGGVSTDTQYFGPGTRLTVL.

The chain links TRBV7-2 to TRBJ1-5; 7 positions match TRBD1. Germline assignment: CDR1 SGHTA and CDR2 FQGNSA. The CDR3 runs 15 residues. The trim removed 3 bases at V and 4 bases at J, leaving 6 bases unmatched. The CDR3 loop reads CASSLETGFNQPQHF. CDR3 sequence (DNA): TGTGCCAGCAGCTTGGAGACAGGGTTTAATCAGCCCCAGCATTTT.

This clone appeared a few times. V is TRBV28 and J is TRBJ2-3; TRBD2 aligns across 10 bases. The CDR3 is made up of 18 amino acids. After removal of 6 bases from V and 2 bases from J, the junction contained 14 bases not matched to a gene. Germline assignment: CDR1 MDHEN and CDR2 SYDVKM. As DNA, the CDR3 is TGTGCCAGCAGGTTCACGTCCGGGACTAGCGTGTTCACAGATACGCAGTATTTT. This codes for CASRFTSGTSVFTDTQYF.

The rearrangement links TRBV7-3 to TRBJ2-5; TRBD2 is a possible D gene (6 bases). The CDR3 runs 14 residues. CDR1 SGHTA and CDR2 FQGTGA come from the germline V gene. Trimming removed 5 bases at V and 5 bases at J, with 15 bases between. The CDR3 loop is CASSPTPSEETQYF. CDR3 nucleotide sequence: TGTGCCAGCAGCCCGACTCCTAGCGAGGAGACCCAGTACTTC.

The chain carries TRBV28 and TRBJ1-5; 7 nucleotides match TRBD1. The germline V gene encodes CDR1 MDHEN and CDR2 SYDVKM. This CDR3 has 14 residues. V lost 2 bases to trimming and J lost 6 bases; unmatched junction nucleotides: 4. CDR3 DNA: TGTGCCAGCAGTTTACCACAGGGGAGTCAGCCCCAGCATTTT. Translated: CASSLPQGSQPQHF.

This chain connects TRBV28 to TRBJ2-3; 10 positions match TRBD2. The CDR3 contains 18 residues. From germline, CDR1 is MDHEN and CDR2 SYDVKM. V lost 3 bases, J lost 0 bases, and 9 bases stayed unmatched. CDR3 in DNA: TGTGCCAGCAGTTTGGGTACGACTAGCGGGCCTAGCACAGATACGCAGTATTTT. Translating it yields CASSLGTTSGPSTDTQYF.

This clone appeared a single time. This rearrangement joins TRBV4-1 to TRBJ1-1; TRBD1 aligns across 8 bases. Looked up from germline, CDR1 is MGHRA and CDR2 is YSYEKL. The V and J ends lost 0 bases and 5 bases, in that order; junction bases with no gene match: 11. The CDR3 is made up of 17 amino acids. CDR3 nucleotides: TGCGCCAGCAGCCAAGATGGTCAGGGGGCGATTTGGACTGAAGCTTTCTTT. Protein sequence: CASSQDGQGAIWTEAFF.

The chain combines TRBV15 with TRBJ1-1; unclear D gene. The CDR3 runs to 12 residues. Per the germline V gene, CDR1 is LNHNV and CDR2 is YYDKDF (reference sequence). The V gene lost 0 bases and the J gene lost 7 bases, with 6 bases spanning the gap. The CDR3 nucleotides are TGTGCCACCAGCAGAGATTTCGGTGAAGCTTTCTTT. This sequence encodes CATSRDFGEAFF. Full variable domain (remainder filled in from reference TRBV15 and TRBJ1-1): DAMVIQNPRYQVTQFGKPVTLSCSQTLNHNVMYWYQQKSSQAPKLLFHYYDKDFNNEADTPDNFQSRRPNTSFCFLDIRSPGLGDTAMYLCATSRDFGEAFFGQGTRLTVV.

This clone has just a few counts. The CDR3 spells CASSLQGAGELFF. In DNA form, the CDR3 reads TGCGCCAGCAGCCTACAGGGGGCCGGGGAGCTGTTTTTT. The rearrangement joins TRBV5-1 to TRBJ2-2, with TRBD1 matching over 8 bases. The germline CDR1 and CDR2 sequences are SGHRS and YFSETQ. V shed 4 bases, J shed 6 bases, and the junction held 2 bases outside the gene matches. CDR3 length equals 13 residues. The full variable domain, completed using reference TRBV5-1 and TRBJ2-2, is KAGVTQTPRYLIKTRGQQVTLSCSPISGHRSVSWYQQTPGQGLQFLFEYFSETQRNKGNFPGRFSGRQFSNSRSEMNVSTLELGDSALYLCASSLQGAGELFFGEGSRLTVL.

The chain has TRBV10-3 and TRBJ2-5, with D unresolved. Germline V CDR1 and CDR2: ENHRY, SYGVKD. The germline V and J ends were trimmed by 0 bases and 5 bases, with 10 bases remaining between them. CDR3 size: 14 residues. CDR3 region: CAISESKLVETQYF. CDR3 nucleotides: TGTGCCATCAGTGAGTCGAAACTCGTCGAGACCCAGTACTTC.

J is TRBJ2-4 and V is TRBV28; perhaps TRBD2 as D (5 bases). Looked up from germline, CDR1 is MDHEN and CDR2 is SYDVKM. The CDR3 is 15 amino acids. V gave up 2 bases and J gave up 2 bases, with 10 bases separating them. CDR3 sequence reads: CASSLPGMTKNIQYF. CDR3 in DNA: TGTGCCAGCAGTTTACCGGGGATGACCAAAAACATTCAGTACTTC.

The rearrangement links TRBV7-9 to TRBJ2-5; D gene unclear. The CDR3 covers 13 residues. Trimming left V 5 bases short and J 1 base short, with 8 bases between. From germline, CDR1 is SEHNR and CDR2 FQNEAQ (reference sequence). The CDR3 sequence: CASSIGTQETQYF. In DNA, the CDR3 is TGTGCCAGCAGCATCGGTACCCAAGAGACCCAGTACTTC. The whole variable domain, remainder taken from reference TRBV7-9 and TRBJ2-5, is DTGVSQNPRHKITKRGQNVTFRCDPISEHNRLYWYRQTLGQGPEFLTYFQNEAQLEKSRLLSDRFSAERPKGSFSTLEIQRTEQGDSAMYLCASSIGTQETQYFGPGTRLLVL.

In nucleotides, the CDR3 is TGTGCCAGCAGTCCAGGACAGGGGGCGGGTACTGAAGCTTTCTTT. It specifies CASSPGQGAGTEAFF. The V and J genes are TRBV28 and TRBJ1-1; TRBD1 agrees at 11 bases. The CDR3 runs 15 residues. Germline V gene lookup returns CDR1 MDHEN and CDR2 SYDVKM. The trim removed 5 bases at V and 5 bases at J, leaving 7 bases unmatched. Supplemented by reference TRBV28 and TRBJ1-1, the full variable domain reads DVKVTQSSRYLVKRTGEKVFLECVQDMDHENMFWYRQDPGLGLRLIYFSYDVKMKEKGDIPEGYSVSREKKERFSLILESASTNQTSMYLCASSPGQGAGTEAFFGQGTRLTVV.

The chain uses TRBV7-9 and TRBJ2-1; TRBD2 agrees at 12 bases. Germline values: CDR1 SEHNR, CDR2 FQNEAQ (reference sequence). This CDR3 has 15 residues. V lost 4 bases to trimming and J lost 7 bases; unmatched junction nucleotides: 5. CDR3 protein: CASSYGTSGRNEQFF. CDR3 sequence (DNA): TGTGCCAGCAGCTACGGGACTAGCGGGCGGAATGAGCAGTTCTTC.

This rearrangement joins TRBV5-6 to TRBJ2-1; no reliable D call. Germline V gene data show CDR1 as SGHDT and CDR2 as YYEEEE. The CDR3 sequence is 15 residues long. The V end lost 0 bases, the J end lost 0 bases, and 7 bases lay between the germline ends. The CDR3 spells CASSLGQLSYNEQFF. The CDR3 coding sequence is TGTGCCAGCAGCTTGGGACAACTCTCCTACAATGAGCAGTTCTTC.

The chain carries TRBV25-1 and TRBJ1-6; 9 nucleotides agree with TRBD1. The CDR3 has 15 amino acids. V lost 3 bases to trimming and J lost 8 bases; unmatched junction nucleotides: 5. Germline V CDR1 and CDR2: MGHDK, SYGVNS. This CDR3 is CASSEAGQGYSPLHF. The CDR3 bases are TGTGCCAGCAGTGAGGCAGGACAGGGGTATTCACCCCTCCACTTT.

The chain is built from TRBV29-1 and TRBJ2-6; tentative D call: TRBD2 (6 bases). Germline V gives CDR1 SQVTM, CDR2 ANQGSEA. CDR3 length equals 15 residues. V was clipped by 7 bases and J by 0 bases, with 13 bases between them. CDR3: CSAGDSLSGANVLTF. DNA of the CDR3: TGCAGCGCGGGGGACTCCCTCTCTGGGGCCAACGTCCTGACTTTC.

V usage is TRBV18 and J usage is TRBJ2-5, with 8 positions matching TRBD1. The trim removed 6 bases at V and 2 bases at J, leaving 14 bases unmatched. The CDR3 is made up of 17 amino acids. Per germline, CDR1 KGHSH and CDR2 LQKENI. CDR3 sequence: CASSTTGGRGQQETQYF. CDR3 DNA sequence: TGTGCCAGCTCTACAACCGGGGGCAGGGGGCAACAAGAGACCCAGTACTTC.

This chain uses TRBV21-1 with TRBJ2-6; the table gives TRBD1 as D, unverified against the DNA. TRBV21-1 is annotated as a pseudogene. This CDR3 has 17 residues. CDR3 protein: CASTEKGQGTGGGVLTF. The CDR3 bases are TGTGCCAGCACCGAAAAGGGACAGGGGACCGGGGGTGGCGTCCTGACTTTC.

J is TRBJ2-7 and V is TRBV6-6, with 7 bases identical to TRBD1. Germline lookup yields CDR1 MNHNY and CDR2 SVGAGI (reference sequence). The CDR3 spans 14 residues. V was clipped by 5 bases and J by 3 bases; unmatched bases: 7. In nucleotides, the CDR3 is TGTGCCAGCAGTGGCGACAGGGACCGCTACGAGCAGTACTTC. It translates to CASSGDRDRYEQYF.

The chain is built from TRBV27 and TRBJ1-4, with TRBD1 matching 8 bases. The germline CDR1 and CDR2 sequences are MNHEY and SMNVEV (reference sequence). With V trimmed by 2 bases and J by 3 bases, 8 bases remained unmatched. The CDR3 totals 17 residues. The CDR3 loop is CASSLRWTGRSNEKLFF. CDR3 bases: TGTGCCAGCAGTTTAAGGTGGACAGGGCGGTCTAATGAAAAACTGTTTTTT.

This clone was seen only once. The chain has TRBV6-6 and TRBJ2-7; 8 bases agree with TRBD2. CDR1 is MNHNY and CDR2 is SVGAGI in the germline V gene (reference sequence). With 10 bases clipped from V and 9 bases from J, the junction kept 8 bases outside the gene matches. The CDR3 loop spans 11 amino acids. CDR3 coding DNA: TGTGCCACCTCCGGGGGGGTCGGGCAGTACTTC. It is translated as CATSGGVGQYF.

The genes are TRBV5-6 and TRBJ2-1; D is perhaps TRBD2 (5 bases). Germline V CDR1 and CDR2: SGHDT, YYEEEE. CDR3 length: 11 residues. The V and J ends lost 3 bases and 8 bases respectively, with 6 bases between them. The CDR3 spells CASSWTDEQFF. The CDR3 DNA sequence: TGTGCCAGCAGCTGGACTGATGAGCAGTTCTTC.

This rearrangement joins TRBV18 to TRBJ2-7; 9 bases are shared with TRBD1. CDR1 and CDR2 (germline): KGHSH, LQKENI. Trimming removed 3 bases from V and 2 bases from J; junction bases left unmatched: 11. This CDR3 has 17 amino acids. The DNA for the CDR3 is TGTGCCAGCTCACCGGGCAACCCGGGACAGGGAGCCTACGAGCAGTACTTC. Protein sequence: CASSPGNPGQGAYEQYF. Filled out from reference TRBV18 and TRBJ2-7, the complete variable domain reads NAGVMQNPRHLVRRRGQEARLRCSPMKGHSHVYWYRQLPEEGLKFMVYLQKENIIDESGMPKERFSAEFPKEGPSILRIQQVVRGDSAAYFCASSPGNPGQGAYEQYFGPGTRLTVT.

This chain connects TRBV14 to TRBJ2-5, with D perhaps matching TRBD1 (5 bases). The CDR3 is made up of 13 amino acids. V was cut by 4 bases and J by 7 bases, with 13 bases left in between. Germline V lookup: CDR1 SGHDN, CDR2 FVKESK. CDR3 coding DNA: TGTGCCAGCAGCCCCAGGGAAGGGGTGACCCAGTACTTC. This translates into CASSPREGVTQYF.

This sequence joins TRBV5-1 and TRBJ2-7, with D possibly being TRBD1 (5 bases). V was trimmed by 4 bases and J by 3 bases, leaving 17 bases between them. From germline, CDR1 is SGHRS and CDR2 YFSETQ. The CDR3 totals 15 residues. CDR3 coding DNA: TGCGCCAGCAGCCCGAATGACAGATCGCACTACGAGCAGTACTTC. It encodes CASSPNDRSHYEQYF.